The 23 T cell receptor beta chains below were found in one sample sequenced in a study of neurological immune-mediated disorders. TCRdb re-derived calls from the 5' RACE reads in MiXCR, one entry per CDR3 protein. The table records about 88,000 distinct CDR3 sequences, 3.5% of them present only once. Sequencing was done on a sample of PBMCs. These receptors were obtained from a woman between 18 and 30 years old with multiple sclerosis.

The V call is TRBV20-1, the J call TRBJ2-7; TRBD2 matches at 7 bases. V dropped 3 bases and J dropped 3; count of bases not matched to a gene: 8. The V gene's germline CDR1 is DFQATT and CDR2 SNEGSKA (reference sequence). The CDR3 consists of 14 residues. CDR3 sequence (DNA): TGCAGTGCTAGGGGTCCTAGCGGCAACTACGAGCAGTACTTC. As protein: CSARGPSGNYEQYF.

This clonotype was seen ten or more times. The chain's CDR3 is CASSPLGASTEQFF. The CDR3 DNA reads TGTGCCAGCAGTCCCCTGGGGGCCAGCACGGAGCAGTTCTTC. The J gene is TRBJ2-1, the V gene TRBV25-1, with D tentatively TRBD1 (6 bases). Germline V gene data show CDR1 as MGHDK and CDR2 as SYGVNS. The CDR3 is 14 residues long. V dropped 5 bases and J dropped 10 bases, with 18 bases sitting between them.

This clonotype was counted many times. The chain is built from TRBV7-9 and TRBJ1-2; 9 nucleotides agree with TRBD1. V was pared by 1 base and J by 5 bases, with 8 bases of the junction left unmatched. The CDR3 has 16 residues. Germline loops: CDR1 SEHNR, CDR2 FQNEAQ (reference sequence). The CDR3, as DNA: TGTGCCAGCAGCTTAGGGATCCGGACAGGGGCATATGGCTACACCTTC. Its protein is CASSLGIRTGAYGYTF.

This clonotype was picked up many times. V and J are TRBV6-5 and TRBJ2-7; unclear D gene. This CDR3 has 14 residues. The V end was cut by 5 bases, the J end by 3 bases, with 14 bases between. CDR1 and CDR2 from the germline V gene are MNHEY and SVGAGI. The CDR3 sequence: CASSPHTQDYEQYF. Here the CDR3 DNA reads TGTGCCAGCAGTCCGCACACTCAAGACTACGAGCAGTACTTC.

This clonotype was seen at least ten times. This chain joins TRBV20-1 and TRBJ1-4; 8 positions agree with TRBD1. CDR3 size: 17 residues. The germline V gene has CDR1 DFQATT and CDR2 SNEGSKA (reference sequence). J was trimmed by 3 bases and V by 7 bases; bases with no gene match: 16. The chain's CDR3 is CSGTRSGTGGPNEKLFF. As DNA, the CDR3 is TGCAGTGGAACCAGAAGTGGTACAGGGGGTCCTAATGAAAAACTGTTTTTT.

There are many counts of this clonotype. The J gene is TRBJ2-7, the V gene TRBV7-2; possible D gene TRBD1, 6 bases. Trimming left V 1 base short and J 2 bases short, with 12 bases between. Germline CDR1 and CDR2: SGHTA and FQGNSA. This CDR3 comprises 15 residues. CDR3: CASSLVVGAAYEQYF. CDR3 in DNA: TGTGCCAGCAGCTTAGTAGTGGGGGCGGCCTACGAGCAGTACTTC. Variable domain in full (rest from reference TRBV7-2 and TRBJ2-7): GAGVSQSPSNKVTEKGKDVELRCDPISGHTALYWYRQSLGQGLEFLIYFQGNSAPDKSGLPSDRFSAERTGGSVSTLTIQRTQQEDSAVYLCASSLVVGAAYEQYFGPGTRLTVT.

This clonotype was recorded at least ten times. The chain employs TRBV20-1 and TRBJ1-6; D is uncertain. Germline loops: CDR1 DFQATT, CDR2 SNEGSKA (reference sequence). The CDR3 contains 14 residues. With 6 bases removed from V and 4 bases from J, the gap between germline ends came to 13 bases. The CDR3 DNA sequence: TGCAGTGCAGGAGGACTTCATTATAATTCACCCCTCCACTTT. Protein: CSAGGLHYNSPLHF.

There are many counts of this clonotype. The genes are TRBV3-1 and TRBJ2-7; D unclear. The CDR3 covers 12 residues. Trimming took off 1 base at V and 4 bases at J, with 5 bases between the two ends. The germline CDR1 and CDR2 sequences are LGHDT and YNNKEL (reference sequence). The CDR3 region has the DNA TGTGCCAGCAGCCAAGCGTTTTACGAGCAGTACTTC. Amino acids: CASSQAFYEQYF.

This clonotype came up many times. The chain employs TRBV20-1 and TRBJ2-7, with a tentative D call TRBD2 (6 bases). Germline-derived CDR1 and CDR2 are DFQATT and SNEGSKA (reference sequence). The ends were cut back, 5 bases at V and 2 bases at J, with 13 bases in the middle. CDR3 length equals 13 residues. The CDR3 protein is CSAVLASTYEQYF. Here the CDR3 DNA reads TGCAGTGCTGTCCTAGCGTCTACCTACGAGCAGTACTTC.

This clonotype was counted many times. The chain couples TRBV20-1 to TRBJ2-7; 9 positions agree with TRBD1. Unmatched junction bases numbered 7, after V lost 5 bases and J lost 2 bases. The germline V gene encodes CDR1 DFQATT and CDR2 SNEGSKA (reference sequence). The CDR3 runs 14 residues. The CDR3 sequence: CSARTGGETYEQYF. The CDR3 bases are TGCAGTGCTCGAACAGGGGGCGAAACCTACGAGCAGTACTTC.

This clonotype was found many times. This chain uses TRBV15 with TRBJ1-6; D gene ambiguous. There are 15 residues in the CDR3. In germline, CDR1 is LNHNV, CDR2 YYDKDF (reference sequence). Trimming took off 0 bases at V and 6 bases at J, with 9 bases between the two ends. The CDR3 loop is CATSRDFGVNSPLHF. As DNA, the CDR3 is TGTGCCACCAGCAGAGATTTTGGGGTTAATTCACCCCTCCACTTT.

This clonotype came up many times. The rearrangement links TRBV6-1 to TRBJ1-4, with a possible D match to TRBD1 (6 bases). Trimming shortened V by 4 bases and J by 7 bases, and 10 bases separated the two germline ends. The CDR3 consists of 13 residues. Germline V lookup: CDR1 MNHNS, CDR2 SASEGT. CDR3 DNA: TGTGCCAGCAGTGGCGGGGGGCGTGAAAAACTGTTTTTT. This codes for CASSGGGREKLFF.

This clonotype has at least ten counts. CDR3 in DNA: TGTGCCAGCAGTTTGATCCTCAACGTTACCCCCCGGGAGCTGTTTTTT. Its translation is CASSLILNVTPRELFF. V usage is TRBV12-3 or TRBV12-4 and J usage is TRBJ2-2; no firm D call. The CDR3 has 16 residues. The V gene lost 3 bases and the J gene lost 9 bases, with 20 bases spanning the gap.

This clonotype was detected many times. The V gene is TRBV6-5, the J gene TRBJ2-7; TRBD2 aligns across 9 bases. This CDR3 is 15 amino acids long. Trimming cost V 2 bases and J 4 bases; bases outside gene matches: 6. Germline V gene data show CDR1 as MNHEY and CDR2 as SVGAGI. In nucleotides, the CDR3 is TGTGCCAGCAGTTACGCGGCGGGAGGGTTTTACGAGCAGTACTTC. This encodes CASSYAAGGFYEQYF.

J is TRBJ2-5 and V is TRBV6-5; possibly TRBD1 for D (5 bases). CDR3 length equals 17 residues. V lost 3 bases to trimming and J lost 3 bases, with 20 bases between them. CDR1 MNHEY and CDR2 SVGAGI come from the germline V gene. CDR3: CASSYRGHGEGKETQYF. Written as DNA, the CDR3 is TGTGCCAGCAGTTATAGAGGACACGGTGAAGGGAAAGAGACCCAGTACTTC.

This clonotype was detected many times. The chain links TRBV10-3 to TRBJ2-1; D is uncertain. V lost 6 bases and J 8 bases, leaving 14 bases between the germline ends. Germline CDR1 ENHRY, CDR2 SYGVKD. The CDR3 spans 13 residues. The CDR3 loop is CAIRRTLLHEQFF. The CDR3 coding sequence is TGTGCCATCAGGAGGACCCTCTTGCATGAGCAGTTCTTC.

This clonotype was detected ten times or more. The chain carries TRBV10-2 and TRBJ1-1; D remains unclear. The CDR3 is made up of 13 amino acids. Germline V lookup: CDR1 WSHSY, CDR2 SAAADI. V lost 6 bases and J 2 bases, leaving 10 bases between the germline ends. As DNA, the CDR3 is TGCGCCAGCAGGTACGGGAGAAACACTGAAGCTTTCTTT. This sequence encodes CASRYGRNTEAFF.

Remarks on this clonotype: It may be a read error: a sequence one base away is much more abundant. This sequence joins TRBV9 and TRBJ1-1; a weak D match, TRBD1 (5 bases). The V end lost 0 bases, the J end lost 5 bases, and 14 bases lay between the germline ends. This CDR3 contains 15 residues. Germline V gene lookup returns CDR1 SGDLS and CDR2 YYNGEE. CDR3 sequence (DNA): TGTGCCAGCAGCGTAGTCGGAAAGGGGAGAACTGAAGCTTTCTTT. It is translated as CASSVVGKGRTEAFF.

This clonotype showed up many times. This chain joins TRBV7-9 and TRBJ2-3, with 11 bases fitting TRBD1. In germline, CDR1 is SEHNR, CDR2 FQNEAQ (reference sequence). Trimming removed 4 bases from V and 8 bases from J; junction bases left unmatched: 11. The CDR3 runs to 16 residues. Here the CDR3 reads CASSSGTGGLVGTQYF. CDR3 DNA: TGTGCCAGCAGCTCCGGGACAGGGGGTTTGGTGGGTACGCAGTATTTT. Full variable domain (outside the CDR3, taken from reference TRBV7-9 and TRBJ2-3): DTGVSQNPRHKITKRGQNVTFRCDPISEHNRLYWYRQTLGQGPEFLTYFQNEAQLEKSRLLSDRFSAERPKGSFSTLEIQRTEQGDSAMYLCASSSGTGGLVGTQYFGPGTRLTVL.

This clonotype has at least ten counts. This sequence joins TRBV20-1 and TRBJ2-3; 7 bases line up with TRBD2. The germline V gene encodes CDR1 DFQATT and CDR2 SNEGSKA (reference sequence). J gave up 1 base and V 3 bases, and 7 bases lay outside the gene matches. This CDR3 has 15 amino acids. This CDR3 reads CSARGGAPGTDTQYF. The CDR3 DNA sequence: TGCAGTGCTAGGGGAGGGGCTCCTGGCACAGATACGCAGTATTTT.

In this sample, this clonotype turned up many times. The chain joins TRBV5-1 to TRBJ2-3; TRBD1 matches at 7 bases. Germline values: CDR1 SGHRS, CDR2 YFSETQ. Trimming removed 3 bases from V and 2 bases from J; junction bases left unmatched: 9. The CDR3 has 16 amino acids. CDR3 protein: CASSSERQGITDTQYF. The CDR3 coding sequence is TGCGCCAGCAGCTCCGAAAGACAGGGCATCACAGATACGCAGTATTTT. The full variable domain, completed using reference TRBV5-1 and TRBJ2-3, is KAGVTQTPRYLIKTRGQQVTLSCSPISGHRSVSWYQQTPGQGLQFLFEYFSETQRNKGNFPGRFSGRQFSNSRSEMNVSTLELGDSALYLCASSSERQGITDTQYFGPGTRLTVL.

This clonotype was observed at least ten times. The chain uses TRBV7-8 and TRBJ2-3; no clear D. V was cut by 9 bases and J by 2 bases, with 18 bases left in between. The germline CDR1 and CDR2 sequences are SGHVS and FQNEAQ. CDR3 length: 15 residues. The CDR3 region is CASRPGGGDTDTQYF. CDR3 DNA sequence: TGTGCCAGTCGTCCCGGCGGTGGCGACACAGATACGCAGTATTTT.

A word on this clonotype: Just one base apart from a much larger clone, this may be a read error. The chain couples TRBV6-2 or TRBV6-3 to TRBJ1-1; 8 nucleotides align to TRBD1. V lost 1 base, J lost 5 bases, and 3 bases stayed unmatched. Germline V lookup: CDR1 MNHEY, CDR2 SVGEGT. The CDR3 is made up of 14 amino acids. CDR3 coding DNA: TGTGCCAGCAGTTACTACAGGGGGAGGACTGAAGCTTTCTTT. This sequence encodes CASSYYRGRTEAFF.